A selection of T cell receptor beta chains follows, all from one sample in a study of T cell responses to AZD1222 COVID-19 vaccine. Method: immunoSEQ multiplex PCR; TCRdb's copy keeps in-frame clones and lacks some. This sample carries over 130,000 clones, with 2.2% going to the ten biggest clones. The sequencing input was peripheral blood. These TCRs come from an adult in good health. Both conserved end residues are trimmed from each CDR3.

TRBJ2-7	TRBV19	ASSRTGGTYEQY
TRBJ2-5	TRBV11-2	ASSLVREQETQY
TRBJ1-3	TRBV30	AWKKGFSGNTIY
TRBJ2-1	TRBV29-1	SVEGHLGSYNEQF
TRBJ2-3	TRBV6-2/TRBV6-3	ASSYEGDLTDTQY
TRBJ1-5	TRBV18	ASSPLGQGRNQPQH
TRBJ1-5	TRBV3-1/TRBV3-2	ASSQDRGDDGNQPQH
TRBJ1-6	TRBV30	AWSGRSLNSPLH
TRBJ2-2	TRBV25-1	ASSAPQSTGELF
TRBJ1-1	TRBV6-6	ASSRGHLNTEAF
TRBJ2-2	TRBV6-5	ATQEIAGGIWELF
TRBJ2-2	TRBV2	ASRLAGVNTGELF
TRBJ1-1	TRBV7-3	ASSLDRNTEAF
TRBJ1-6	TRBV6-1	ASSESSTGNSPLH
TRBJ2-3	TRBV15	ATSRAVGVSDTQY
TRBJ1-4	TRBV27	ASSLRALGQGGEKLF
TRBJ2-3	TRBV7-8	ASSWARLTDTQY
TRBJ1-2	TRBV30	AWSVGGRGYT
TRBJ1-1	TRBV11-3	ASSLAQAMNTEAF
TRBJ1-5	TRBV19	ASRRTGSNQPQH
TRBJ2-1	TRBV28	ASSFGTHSYNEQF
TRBJ1-2	TRBV7-8	ASSLDRDREYGYT
TRBJ1-2	TRBV12-5	ASGLGQRGYT
TRBJ1-1	TRBV7-2	ASSLVGTGGGGTEAF
TRBJ2-2	TRBV4-1	ASSQVRSGWTGELF
TRBJ1-3	TRBV6-5	ASTRGSGNTIY
TRBJ1-5	TRBV18	ASSPAGANQPQH
TRBJ1-3	TRBV30	AWSVIGSYSGNTIY
TRBJ1-2	TRBV6-5	ASGTGGGRGYT
TRBJ2-1	TRBV6-5	ASMSIATTYNEQF
TRBJ2-7	TRBV4-1	ASSQTRDTTYEQY
TRBJ2-5	TRBV6-5	ASTRGETQY
TRBJ2-3	TRBV27	ASSLFSTDTQY
TRBJ1-1	TRBV4-1	ASSYRTGSYTEAF
TRBJ2-5	TRBV18	ASSRLAGGETQY
TRBJ2-7	TRBV7-2	ASSLRPGDTAYEQY
TRBJ1-4	TRBV6-5	ASSKQGGNEKLF
TRBJ1-1	TRBV7-2	ASSSGVQNTEAF
TRBJ1-5	TRBV7-9	ASSLSRGFGNQPQH
TRBJ1-6	TRBV4-1	ASSQVLRDRVNSPLH
TRBJ2-7	TRBV9	ASSQGQGRTYEQY
TRBJ1-1	TRBV9	ASSVGAGDIAEAF
TRBJ2-1	TRBV14	ASSHPNGYNEQF
TRBJ2-1	TRBV9	ASSSQPGSGGAVEF
TRBJ2-5	TRBV2	ASTVQGLAQETQY
TRBJ1-1	TRBV30	AGDRRNTEAF
TRBJ2-7	TRBV9	ASSVGDGYEQY
TRBJ1-1	TRBV7-9	ASSDQGARGTEAF
TRBJ2-7	TRBV6-5	ASSRASEQY
TRBJ1-5	TRBV5-6	ASSLAGDSNQPQH